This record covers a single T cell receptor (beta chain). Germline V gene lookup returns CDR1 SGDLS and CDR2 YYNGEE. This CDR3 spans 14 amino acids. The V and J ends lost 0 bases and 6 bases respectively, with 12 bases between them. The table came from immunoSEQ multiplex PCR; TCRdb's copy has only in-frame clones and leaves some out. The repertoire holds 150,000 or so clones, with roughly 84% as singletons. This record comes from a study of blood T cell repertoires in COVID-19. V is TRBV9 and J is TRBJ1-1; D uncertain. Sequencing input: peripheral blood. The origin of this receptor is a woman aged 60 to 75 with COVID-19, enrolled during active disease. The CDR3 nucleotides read TGTGCCAGCAGCGTAGCTACGGGTAGTGCTGAAGCTTTCTTT. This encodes CASSVATGSAEAFF.